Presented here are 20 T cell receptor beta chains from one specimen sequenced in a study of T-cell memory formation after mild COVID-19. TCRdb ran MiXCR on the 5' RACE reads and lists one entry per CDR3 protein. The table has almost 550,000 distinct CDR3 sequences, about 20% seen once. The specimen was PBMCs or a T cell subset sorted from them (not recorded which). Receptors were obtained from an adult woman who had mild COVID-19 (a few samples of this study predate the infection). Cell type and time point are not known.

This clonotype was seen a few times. CDR3 sequence reads: CSARKRDTYEQYF. CDR3 DNA: TGCAGTGCTAGGAAAAGGGACACCTACGAGCAGTACTTC. The chain has TRBV20-1 and TRBJ2-7; the D gene is possibly TRBD1 (6 bases). Germline V gene sequence: CDR1 DFQATT, CDR2 SNEGSKA (reference sequence). V was trimmed by 3 bases and J by 2 bases, leaving 11 bases between them. The length of the CDR3 is 13 residues.

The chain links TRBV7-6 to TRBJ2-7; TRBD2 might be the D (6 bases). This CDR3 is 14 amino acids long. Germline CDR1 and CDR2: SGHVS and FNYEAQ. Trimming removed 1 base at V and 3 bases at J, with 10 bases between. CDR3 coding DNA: TGTGCCAGCAGCTTAGGGGACTCCCTCTACGAGCAGTACTTC. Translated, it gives CASSLGDSLYEQYF.

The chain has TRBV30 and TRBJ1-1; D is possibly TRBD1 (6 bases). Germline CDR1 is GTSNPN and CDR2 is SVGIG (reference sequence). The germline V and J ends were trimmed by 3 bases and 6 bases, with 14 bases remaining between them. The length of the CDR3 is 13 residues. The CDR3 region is CAWREQGSAEAFF. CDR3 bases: TGTGCCTGGAGAGAGCAGGGGAGCGCTGAAGCTTTCTTT.

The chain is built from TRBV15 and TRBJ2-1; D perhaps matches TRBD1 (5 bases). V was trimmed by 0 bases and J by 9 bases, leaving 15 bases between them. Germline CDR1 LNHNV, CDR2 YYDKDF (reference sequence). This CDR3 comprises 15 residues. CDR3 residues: CATSREQWGLGEQFF. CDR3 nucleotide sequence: TGTGCCACCAGCAGAGAACAGTGGGGCCTCGGTGAGCAGTTCTTC.

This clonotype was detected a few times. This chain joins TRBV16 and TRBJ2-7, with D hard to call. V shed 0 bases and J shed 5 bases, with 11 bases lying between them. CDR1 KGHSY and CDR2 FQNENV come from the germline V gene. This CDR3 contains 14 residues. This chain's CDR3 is CASSQSVLGHEQYF. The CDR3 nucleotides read TGTGCCAGCAGCCAATCGGTTCTGGGCCACGAGCAGTACTTC.

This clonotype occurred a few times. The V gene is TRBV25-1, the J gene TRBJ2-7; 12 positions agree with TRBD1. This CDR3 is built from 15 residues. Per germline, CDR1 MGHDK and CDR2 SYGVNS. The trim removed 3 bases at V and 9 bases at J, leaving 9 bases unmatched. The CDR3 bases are TGTGCCAGCAGTGATTGGGACAGGGGGCCCCGCGGGCAGTACTTC. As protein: CASSDWDRGPRGQYF.

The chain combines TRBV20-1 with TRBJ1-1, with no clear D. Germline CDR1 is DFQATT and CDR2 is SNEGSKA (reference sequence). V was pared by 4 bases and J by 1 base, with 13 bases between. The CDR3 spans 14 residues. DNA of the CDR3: TGCAGTGCTATTGTAGCCGCGAGGAACACTGAAGCTTTCTTT. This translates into CSAIVAARNTEAFF.

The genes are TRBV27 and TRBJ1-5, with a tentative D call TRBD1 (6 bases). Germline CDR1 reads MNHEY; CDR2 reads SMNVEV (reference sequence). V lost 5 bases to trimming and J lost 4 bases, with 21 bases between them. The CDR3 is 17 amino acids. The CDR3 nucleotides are TGTGCCAGCAGTCCGGAACTCGACAGGATGGCAAATCAGCCCCAGCATTTT. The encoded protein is CASSPELDRMANQPQHF.

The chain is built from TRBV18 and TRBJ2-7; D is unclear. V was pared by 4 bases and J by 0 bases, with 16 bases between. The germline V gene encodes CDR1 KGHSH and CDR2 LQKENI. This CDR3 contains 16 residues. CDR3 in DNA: TGTGCCAGCTCACAGGGTACAGTAACCAGCTCCTACGAGCAGTACTTC. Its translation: CASSQGTVTSSYEQYF. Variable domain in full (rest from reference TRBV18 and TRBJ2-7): NAGVMQNPRHLVRRRGQEARLRCSPMKGHSHVYWYRQLPEEGLKFMVYLQKENIIDESGMPKERFSAEFPKEGPSILRIQQVVRGDSAAYFCASSQGTVTSSYEQYFGPGTRLTVT.

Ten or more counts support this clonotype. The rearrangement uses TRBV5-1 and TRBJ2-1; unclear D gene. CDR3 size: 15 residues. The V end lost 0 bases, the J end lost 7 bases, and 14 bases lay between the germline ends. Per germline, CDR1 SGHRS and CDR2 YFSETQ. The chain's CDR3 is CASSLDPAYQNEQFF. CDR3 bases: TGCGCCAGCAGCTTGGACCCGGCTTACCAGAATGAGCAGTTCTTC.

DNA of the CDR3: TGTGCCATCAGTGGACAGGGGATCGCAGATACGCAGTATTTT. Translating gives CAISGQGIADTQYF. The chain is built from TRBV10-3 and TRBJ2-3; 8 bases are shared with TRBD1. V lost 4 bases and J lost 4; bases outside the gene matches: 4. The CDR3 is 14 residues long. Germline lookup yields CDR1 ENHRY and CDR2 SYGVKD.

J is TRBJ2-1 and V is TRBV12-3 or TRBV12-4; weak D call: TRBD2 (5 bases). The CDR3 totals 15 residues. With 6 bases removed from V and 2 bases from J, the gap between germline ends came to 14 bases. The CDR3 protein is CASSETGWAYNEQFF. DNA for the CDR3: TGTGCCAGCAGCGAGACGGGGTGGGCCTACAATGAGCAGTTCTTC.

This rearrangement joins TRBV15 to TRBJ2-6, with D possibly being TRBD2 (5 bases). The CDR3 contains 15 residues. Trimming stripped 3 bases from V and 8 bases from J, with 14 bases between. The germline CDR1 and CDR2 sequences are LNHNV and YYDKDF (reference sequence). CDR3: CATSSRTEGPNVLTF. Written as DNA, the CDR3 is TGTGCCACCAGCAGCAGGACCGAGGGTCCCAACGTCCTGACTTTC.

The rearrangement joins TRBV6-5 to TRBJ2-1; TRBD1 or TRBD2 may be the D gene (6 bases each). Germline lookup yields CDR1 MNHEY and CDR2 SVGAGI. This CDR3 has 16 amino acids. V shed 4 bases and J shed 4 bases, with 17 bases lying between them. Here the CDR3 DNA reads TGTGCCAGCAGTTCCCGACTAGTCAGGGGTTACAATGAGCAGTTCTTC. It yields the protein CASSSRLVRGYNEQFF.

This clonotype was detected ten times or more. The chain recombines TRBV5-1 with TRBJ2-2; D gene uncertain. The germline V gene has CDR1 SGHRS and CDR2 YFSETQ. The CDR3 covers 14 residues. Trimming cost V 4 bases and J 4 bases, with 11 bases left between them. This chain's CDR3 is CASSLPGTTGELFF. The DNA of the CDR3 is TGCGCCAGCAGCCTCCCAGGAACCACCGGGGAGCTGTTTTTT. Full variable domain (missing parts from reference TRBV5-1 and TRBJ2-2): KAGVTQTPRYLIKTRGQQVTLSCSPISGHRSVSWYQQTPGQGLQFLFEYFSETQRNKGNFPGRFSGRQFSNSRSEMNVSTLELGDSALYLCASSLPGTTGELFFGEGSRLTVL.

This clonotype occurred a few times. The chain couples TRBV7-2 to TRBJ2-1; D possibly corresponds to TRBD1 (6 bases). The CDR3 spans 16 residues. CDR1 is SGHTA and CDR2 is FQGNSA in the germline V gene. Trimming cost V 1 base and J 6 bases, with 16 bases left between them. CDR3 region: CASSLVAGAVGNEQFF. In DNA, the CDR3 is TGTGCCAGCAGCTTAGTGGCAGGGGCCGTTGGCAATGAGCAGTTCTTC.

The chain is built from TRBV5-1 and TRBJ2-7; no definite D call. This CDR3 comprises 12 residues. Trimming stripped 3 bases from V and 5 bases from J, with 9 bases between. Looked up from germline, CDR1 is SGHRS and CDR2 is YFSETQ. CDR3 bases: TGCGCCAGCAGCTCGGAACCTAACGAGCAGTACTTC. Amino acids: CASSSEPNEQYF.

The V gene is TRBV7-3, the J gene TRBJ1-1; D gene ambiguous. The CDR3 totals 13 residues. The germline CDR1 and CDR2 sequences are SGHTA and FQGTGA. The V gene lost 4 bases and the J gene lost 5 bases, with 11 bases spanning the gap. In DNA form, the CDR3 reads TGTGCCAGCAGCTCCTCCCATTTTACTGAAGCTTTCTTT. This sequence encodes CASSSSHFTEAFF.

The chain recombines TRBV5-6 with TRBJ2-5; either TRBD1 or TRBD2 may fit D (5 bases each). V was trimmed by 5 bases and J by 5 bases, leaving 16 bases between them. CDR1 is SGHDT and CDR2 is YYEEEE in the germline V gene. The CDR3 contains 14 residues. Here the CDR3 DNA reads TGTGCCAGCAGTAAAAGAGGGGTCCCTGAGACCCAGTACTTC. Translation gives CASSKRGVPETQYF. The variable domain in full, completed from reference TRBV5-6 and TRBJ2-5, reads DAGVTQSPTHLIKTRGQQVTLRCSPKSGHDTVSWYQQALGQGPQFIFQYYEEEERQRGNFPDRFSGHQFPNYSSELNVNALLLGDSALYLCASSKRGVPETQYFGPGTRLLVL.

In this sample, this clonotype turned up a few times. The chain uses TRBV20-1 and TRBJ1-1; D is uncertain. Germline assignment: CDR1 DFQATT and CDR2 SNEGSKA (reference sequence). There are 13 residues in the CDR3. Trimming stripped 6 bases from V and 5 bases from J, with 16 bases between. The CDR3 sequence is CSAPPGGFTEAFF. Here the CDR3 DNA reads TGCAGTGCCCCCCCGGGAGGGTTTACTGAAGCTTTCTTT.